This T cell receptor beta chain was sequenced during a study of T cells in Graves' hyperthyroidism and ophthalmopathy. Diagnostic assessment was based on clinical symptoms, serum thyroxine and TRAb, thyroid ultrasound and orbital computed tomography. PBMCs were derived from around 10 ml fresh peripheral blood. Study results and caveats: Ophthalmopathy was identified by the model a median 6.5 months ahead of onset.

This clonotype has ten or more counts. The antigen is undetermined. RNA transcripts yielded amplified TCR beta CDR3 regions. The HTBI set primed first-round TCR CDR3 RT-PCR. TCRdb re-derived calls from the multiplex PCR reads in MiXCR, one entry per CDR3 protein. The sample has about 380,000 distinct CDR3 sequences; approximately 18% are singletons. Specimen: blood. This receptor was obtained from a man between 18 and 29 years old with Graves' ophthalmopathy.

DNA of the CDR3: TGTGCCAGCAGTCCCGCCGGGACGGCCCTCCGGTCGGATGGCTACACCTTC. It codes for CASSPAGTALRSDGYTF. This chain joins TRBV28 and TRBJ1-2; TRBD1 is a possible D gene (5 bases). The CDR3 covers 17 residues. Trimming removed 5 bases from V and 6 bases from J, with 25 bases in between. The germline gives CDR1 MDHEN, CDR2 SYDVKM.